This paragraph covers one TCR beta chain sequence. The specificity of this receptor is unknown. Within one base of it there is no much larger clone, and no base qualities were kept. This sample was taken from a study of lymphopenia after photon versus proton radiotherapy (dated by TCRdb to between 2019 and 2020). For context, the study as a whole: The study compared the immunological effects of photon versus proton radiation therapy in patients with gastrointestinal tumors who developed high-grade lymphopenia. The roughly 18 patients in the cohort had gastrointestinal tumors, were treated with either photon or proton therapy, and subsequently developed lymphopenia. The goal of the study was to describe how the two radiation modalities differ in their effects on the immune system.

Overall results and qualifications from the work: Across the cohort, an inverse correlation was found between a larger post-nadir drop in TCR diversity and overall survival time among patients who died. Once the lymphocyte count had reached its nadir, the repertoires of photon-treated patients showed oligoclonal expansion, particularly of CD8+ Temra cells, and this expansion drove the decline in diversity. Relative stability during treatment was observed in proton-treated patients, whereas loss of naive T cells and TCR diversity and gain of effector/memory populations were observed in photon-treated patients. The survival association was examined only in patients who died, and the authors described better survival with proton therapy as a possibility, not as a demonstrated result.

V loses 4 bases at its end and J loses 4 bases; junction bases beyond the gene matches: 3. The CDR3 has 13 amino acids, counting the end cysteine and phenylalanine. Only the CDR3 part of the read is kept: 39 bases, read in frame from the first base. As encoded in the germline V gene, CDR1 is SGDLS while CDR2 is YYNGEE. The receptor library was made with the immunoSEQ multiplex PCR assay. Deep sequencing of rearranged TCR beta loci, alongside multiparametric flow cytometry, was used to profile T cell repertoires. The table was pulled from immuneACCESS by TCRdb, which kept in-frame rearrangements only. Such tables lose some clones; where checked, under half of the loss comes from unresolved V genes, and the rest has no known cause. The sample yields 65,000 to 85,000 clones; roughly 92% were counted once. The top ten hold roughly 2.3% of the sample.

The receptor was derived from a woman in her forties with cholangiocarcinoma. The chain is assembled from TRBV9 and TRBJ1-2, with TRBD1 identical over 8 junction bases. Sequences were derived from peripheral blood, sampled from a patient treated with photon-based radiotherapy. The sequence in DNA is TGTGCCAGCAGCCCTACAGGGGGCTATGGCTACACCTTC. Translation gives CASSPTGGYGYTF.